This T cell receptor (beta chain) stems from a study of blood T cell repertoires in COVID-19. Study as a whole: Both acute and convalescent COVID-19 samples were obtained from the United States, Italy and Spain. From T cells, B-cell-depleted T cells, or PBMCs came the material, which was cDNA or gDNA.

Germline V gene sequence: CDR1 SGHTA, CDR2 FQGNSA. Trimming at V came to 4 bases and at J to 9 bases, leaving 4 bases not matched to a gene. This CDR3 has 14 residues. How the authors handled the data: Amplification of reference gene primers provided the estimated nucleated cell counts. The method was immunoSEQ multiplex PCR; TCRdb's version includes in-frame clones alone and lacks a portion of them. V and J calls plus clone size are reproduced from that table; the DNA served to infer D and trimming. The repertoire holds around 140,000 clones, with about 87% as singletons. This receptor was identified in a man older than 75 with acute or convalescent COVID-19. The chain links TRBV7-2 to TRBJ1-6, with TRBD1 matching 9 bases. Sequencing was performed on peripheral blood. The CDR3 loop reads CASSSTGGVSPLHF. CDR3 coding DNA: TGTGCCAGCAGCTCGACAGGGGGTGTTTCACCCCTCCACTTT.